This T cell receptor beta chain came from a study of T cell responses to AZD1222 COVID-19 vaccine. The sample holds one count of this clone. Germline values: CDR1 MNHEY, CDR2 SMNVEV (reference sequence). V lost 3 bases to trimming and J lost 4 bases; unmatched junction nucleotides: 5. The CDR3 extends over 15 amino acids. TCRdb's copy holds only in-frame clones and misses some; the assay was immunoSEQ multiplex PCR. The table shows some 150,000 clones, with about 94% occurring only once. This receptor was identified in an adult in good health. The starting material was peripheral blood, obtained on day 0 of AZD1222 vaccination. This chain joins TRBV27 and TRBJ2-3; 9 bases agree with TRBD2. The CDR3 spells CASSFSGRGSDTQYF. CDR3 sequence (DNA): TGTGCCAGCAGTTTTAGCGGGAGAGGGTCAGATACGCAGTATTTT.